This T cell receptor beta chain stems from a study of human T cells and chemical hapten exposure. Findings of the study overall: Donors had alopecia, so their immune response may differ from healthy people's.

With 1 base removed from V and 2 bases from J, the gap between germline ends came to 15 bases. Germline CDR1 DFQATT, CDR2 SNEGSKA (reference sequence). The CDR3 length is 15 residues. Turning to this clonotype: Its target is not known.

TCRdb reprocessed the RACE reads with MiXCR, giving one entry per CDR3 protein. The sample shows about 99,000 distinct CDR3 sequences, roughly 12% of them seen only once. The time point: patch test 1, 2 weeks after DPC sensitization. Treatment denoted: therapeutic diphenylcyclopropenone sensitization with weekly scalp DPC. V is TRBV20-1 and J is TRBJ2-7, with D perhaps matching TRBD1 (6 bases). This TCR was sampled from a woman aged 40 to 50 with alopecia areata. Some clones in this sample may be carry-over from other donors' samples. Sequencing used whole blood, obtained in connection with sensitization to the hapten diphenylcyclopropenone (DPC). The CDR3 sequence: CSARGIQGVTYEQYF. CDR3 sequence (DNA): TGCAGTGCTAGAGGGATACAGGGAGTCACCTACGAGCAGTACTTC.